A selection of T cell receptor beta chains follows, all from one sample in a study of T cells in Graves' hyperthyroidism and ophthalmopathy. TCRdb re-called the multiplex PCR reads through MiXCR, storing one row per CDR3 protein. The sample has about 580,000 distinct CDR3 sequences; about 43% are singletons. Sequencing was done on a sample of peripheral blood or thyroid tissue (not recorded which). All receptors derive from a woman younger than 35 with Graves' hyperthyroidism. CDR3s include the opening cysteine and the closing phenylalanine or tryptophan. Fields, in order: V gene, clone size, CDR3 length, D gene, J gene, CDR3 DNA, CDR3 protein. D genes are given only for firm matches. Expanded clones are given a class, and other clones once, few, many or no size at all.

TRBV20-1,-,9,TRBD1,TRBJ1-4,TGCAGTGCTAGAGGGGACAGGGGATTT,CSARGDRGF
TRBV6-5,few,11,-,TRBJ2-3,TGTGCCAGCAGTTACGCAGATACGCAGTATTTT,CASSYADTQYF
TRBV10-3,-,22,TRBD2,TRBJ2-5,TGTGCCATCAGTGAGTCAAGGGATCCCCACTCTGGGACTAGCGCCTTGCGGGAGACCCAGTACTTC,CAISESRDPHSGTSALRETQYF
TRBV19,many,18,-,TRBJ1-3,TGTGCCAGTTGCTCCGGGACGATCTTAGCGGGAACTGGAAACACCATATATTTT,CASCSGTILAGTGNTIYF
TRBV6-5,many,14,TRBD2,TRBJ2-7,TGTGCCAGCAGTTACGGACTAGCGGAGCCCAGATGGTACTTC,CASSYGLAEPRWYF
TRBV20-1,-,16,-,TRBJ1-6,TGCAGTGCTAGAGCAGGCGGTGAGGGCGGGAATTCACCCCTCCACTTT,CSARAGGEGGNSPLHF
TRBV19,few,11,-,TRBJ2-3,TGTGCCAGTAGTGGGGCAGATACGCAGTATTTT,CASSGADTQYF
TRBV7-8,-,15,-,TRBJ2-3,TGTGCCAGCAGCCTCAACCGGGACTCCACAGATACGCAGTATTTT,CASSLNRDSTDTQYF
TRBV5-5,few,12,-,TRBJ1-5,TGTGCCAGCAGCCTGGGGTTGGAGACCCAGCATTTT,CASSLGLETQHF
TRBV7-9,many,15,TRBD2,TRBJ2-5,TGTGCCAGCAGAGTCGGCCAGCGGGAGTTAGAGACCCAGTACTTC,CASRVGQRELETQYF
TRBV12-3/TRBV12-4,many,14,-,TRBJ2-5,TGTGCCAGCAGTTCAAGGACTGGAGAAGAGACCCAGTACTTC,CASSSRTGEETQYF
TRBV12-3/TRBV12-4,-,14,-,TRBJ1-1,TGTGCCAGCAGCAATGGACTAGCGGGCAATGAGCAGTTCTTT,CASSNGLAGNEQFF
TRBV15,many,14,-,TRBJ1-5,TGTGCCACCAGCAGAGAGGCCAGAAGTAGGATCCAGCATTTT,CATSREARSRIQHF